This T cell receptor beta chain was identified during a study of blood T cell repertoires in COVID-19. Study as a whole: Acute and convalescent COVID-19 samples came from the United States, Italy and Spain.

The CDR3 has 9 amino acids. The germline V and J ends were trimmed by 8 bases and 7 bases, with 5 bases remaining between them. Authors' processing steps: Reference gene primer amplification yielded estimated nucleated cell counts. Assay: immunoSEQ multiplex PCR; the TCRdb copy retains only in-frame clones and omits some. V and J calls and clone size are as listed in that table; D and trimming were resolved from the DNA. The sample consists of a few hundred thousand clones, about 91% of them appearing once. Participant ages covered roughly 18 to 89 years across 24 US areas. In Cohort 3, a recovered donor had either two negative PCRs, clearance, or symptom resolution.

The gene calls are TRBV23-1 and TRBJ2-5, with D unclear. TRBV23-1 qualifies as an ORF whose function is uncertain. The sample taken for sequencing was PBMCs or T cells enriched from blood (not recorded which). This clonotype was obtained from a woman aged 18-29 years who had recovered from COVID-19. The CDR3 reads CASSGTQYF. The CDR3 coding sequence is TGCGCCAGCTCGGGGACCCAGTACTTC.